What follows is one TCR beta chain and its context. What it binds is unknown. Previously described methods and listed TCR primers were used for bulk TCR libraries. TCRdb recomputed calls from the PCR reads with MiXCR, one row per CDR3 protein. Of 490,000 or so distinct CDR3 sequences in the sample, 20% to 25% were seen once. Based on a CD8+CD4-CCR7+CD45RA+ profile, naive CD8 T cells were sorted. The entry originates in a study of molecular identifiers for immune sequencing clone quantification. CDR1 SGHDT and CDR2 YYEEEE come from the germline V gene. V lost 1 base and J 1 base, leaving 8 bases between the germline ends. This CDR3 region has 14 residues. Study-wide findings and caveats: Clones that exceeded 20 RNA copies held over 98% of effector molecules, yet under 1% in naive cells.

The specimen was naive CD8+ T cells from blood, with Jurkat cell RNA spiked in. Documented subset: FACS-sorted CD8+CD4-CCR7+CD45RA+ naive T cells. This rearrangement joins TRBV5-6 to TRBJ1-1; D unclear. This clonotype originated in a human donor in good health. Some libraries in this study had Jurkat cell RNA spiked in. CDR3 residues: CASSLLYGNTEAFF. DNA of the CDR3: TGTGCCAGCAGCTTGTTGTACGGGAACACTGAAGCTTTCTTT.